These 20 T cell receptor beta chains were all obtained from the same sample, sequenced in a study of early T cells in non-severe SARS-CoV-2 infection. TCRdb called the 5' RACE reads again in MiXCR, with one record for every CDR3 protein. The sample lists about 33,000 distinct CDR3 sequences; over 4.5% were seen once. Source material: whole blood. These receptors all stem from an adult who was a healthcare worker with PCR-confirmed SARS-CoV-2 infection or an uninfected control (not recorded which).

This clonotype was seen at least ten times. The chain employs TRBV30 and TRBJ2-2; 9 nucleotides line up with TRBD1. The ends lost 0 bases at V and 4 bases at J; junction bases unmatched: 9. CDR3 size: 17 residues. Germline V gene lookup returns CDR1 GTSNPN and CDR2 SVGIG (reference sequence). CDR3 bases: TGTGCCTGGAGTGTAGAGGGGACAGGGCGGACCACCGGGGAGCTGTTTTTT. It specifies CAWSVEGTGRTTGELFF. The full variable domain, with the rest looked up from reference TRBV30 and TRBJ2-2, is SQTIHQWPATLVQPVGSPLSLECTVEGTSNPNLYWYRQAAGRGLQLLFYSVGIGQISSEVPQNLSASRPQDRQFILSSKKLLLSDSGFYLCAWSVEGTGRTTGELFFGEGSRLTVL.

This clonotype was picked up a small number of times. The chain carries TRBV5-1 and TRBJ1-1; 7 nucleotides line up with TRBD1. The germline V gene has CDR1 SGHRS and CDR2 YFSETQ. Trimming cost V 4 bases and J 11 bases; bases outside gene matches: 8. The CDR3 consists of 12 residues. CDR3 loop: CASSVAGTDAFF. CDR3 DNA sequence: TGCGCCAGCAGCGTTGCCGGGACAGACGCTTTCTTT.

This clonotype was counted ten times or more. The chain carries TRBV4-1 and TRBJ2-3; 7 nucleotides line up with TRBD1. The CDR3 is 15 amino acids. With V trimmed by 1 base and J by 1 base, 2 bases remained unmatched. Germline V gene sequence: CDR1 MGHRA, CDR2 YSYEKL. CDR3: CASSQGGQGTDTQYF. In DNA, the CDR3 is TGCGCCAGCAGCCAAGGCGGACAGGGCACAGATACGCAGTATTTT.

This clonotype came up many times. The chain links TRBV13 to TRBJ1-1; TRBD1 matches at 8 bases. Germline values: CDR1 PRHDT, CDR2 FYEKMQ (reference sequence). The CDR3 length is 16 residues. Germline trimming cut 6 bases from V and 0 bases from J; bases unmatched to any gene: 9. The CDR3 DNA is TGTGCCAGCAGATTTGGACAGGGAAGATTGAACACTGAAGCTTTCTTT. The encoded protein is CASRFGQGRLNTEAFF. Full variable domain (outside the CDR3, taken from reference TRBV13 and TRBJ1-1): AAGVIQSPRHLIKEKRETATLKCYPIPRHDTVYWYQQGPGQDPQFLISFYEKMQSDKGSIPDRFSAQQFSDYHSELNMSSLELGDSALYFCASRFGQGRLNTEAFFGQGTRLTVV.

Here the CDR3 DNA reads TGTGCCGGATCGACAGGAACTAATGAAAAACTGTTTTTT. It is translated as CAGSTGTNEKLFF. The chain uses TRBV19 and TRBJ1-4, with D perhaps TRBD1 (6 bases). The V end was cut by 11 bases, the J end by 1 base, with 11 bases between. There are 13 residues in the CDR3. Germline lookup yields CDR1 LNHDA and CDR2 SQIVND (reference sequence).

This clonotype was counted a few times. The chain carries TRBV28 and TRBJ1-2, with D possibly matching TRBD1 (5 bases). Deletions cut 6 bases from V and 11 bases from J, with 13 bases between. This CDR3 contains 11 residues. Germline values: CDR1 MDHEN, CDR2 SYDVKM. This chain's CDR3 is CASSLLRTYTF. In nucleotides, the CDR3 is TGTGCCAGCAGCCTCCTGCGGACATACACCTTC.

There are many counts of this clonotype. The rearrangement joins TRBV6-6 to TRBJ1-1; D may be TRBD1 (5 bases). The CDR3 covers 17 residues. Germline values: CDR1 MNHNY, CDR2 SVGAGI (reference sequence). Trimming pared 0 bases from V and 8 bases from J, leaving 22 bases between. The CDR3 loop reads CASSYSKGRQFSVEAFF. CDR3 in DNA: TGTGCCAGCAGTTACTCGAAGGGACGACAGTTCTCAGTGGAAGCTTTCTTT.

This clonotype was found many times. The chain links TRBV29-1 to TRBJ2-3; D remains unclear. In germline, CDR1 is SQVTM, CDR2 ANQGSEA. CDR3 length equals 12 residues. Trimming took 4 bases from V and 1 from J, leaving 6 bases between them. As DNA, the CDR3 is TGCAGCGTTGCGGCCGGCACAGATACGCAGTATTTT. Translation: CSVAAGTDTQYF.

This clonotype has at least ten counts. The chain is built from TRBV7-9 and TRBJ1-1; D unresolved. The CDR3 runs to 12 residues. Germline V gene lookup returns CDR1 SEHNR and CDR2 FQNEAQ (reference sequence). V shed 0 bases and J shed 10 bases, with 9 bases lying between them. As DNA, the CDR3 is TGTGCCAGCAGCTTAGCGCCTGGTGGAGCTTTCTTT. Amino acid sequence: CASSLAPGGAFF.

This clonotype has only a few counts. J is TRBJ2-3 and V is TRBV7-3; D is undetermined. CDR3 length equals 15 residues. V lost 2 bases, J lost 2 bases, and 11 bases lay in between. CDR1 and CDR2 from the germline V gene are SGHTA and FQGTGA. CDR3 bases: TGTGCCAGCAGCTTAGGTCTAGGAACCACAGATACGCAGTATTTT. Translating it yields CASSLGLGTTDTQYF.

This clonotype was picked up many times. The genes are TRBV11-1 and TRBJ2-2; D could derive from TRBD1 or TRBD2 (6 bases each). V was trimmed by 3 bases and J by 3 bases, leaving 14 bases between them. Germline V gene data show CDR1 as SGHAT and CDR2 as FQDESV (reference sequence). The length of the CDR3 is 16 residues. The CDR3 coding sequence is TGTGCCAGCAGCTTCCGAGGGGGGAGTGACACCGGGGAGCTGTTTTTT. Its protein is CASSFRGGSDTGELFF.

The genes are TRBV19 and TRBJ2-5, with 12 bases aligning to TRBD1. The CDR3 spans 16 residues. From germline, CDR1 is LNHDA and CDR2 SQIVND (reference sequence). Trimming cost V 5 bases and J 4 bases; bases outside gene matches: 8. The CDR3 loop is CASSEPGQGAGETQYF. The CDR3 nucleotides read TGTGCCAGTAGTGAACCGGGACAGGGGGCCGGAGAGACCCAGTACTTC.

This clonotype appeared many times. The V and J genes are TRBV5-5 and TRBJ2-5; possible D gene TRBD1, 6 bases. This CDR3 comprises 13 residues. Trimming stripped 9 bases from V and 1 base from J, with 13 bases between. Germline CDR1 and CDR2: SGHKS and YYEKEE (reference sequence). The CDR3 region is CATPPGAQETQYF. As DNA, the CDR3 is TGTGCCACCCCACCAGGGGCCCAAGAGACCCAGTACTTC.

This chain links TRBV12-3 or TRBV12-4 with TRBJ2-3, with D perhaps TRBD1 or TRBD2 (7 bases each). The CDR3 spans 14 residues. V was shortened by 5 bases and J by 4 bases, with 13 bases between the two germline ends. This CDR3 is CASSPGGTADTQYF. The CDR3 DNA reads as TGTGCCAGCAGTCCCGGGGGGACAGCAGATACGCAGTATTTT.

This clonotype was seen ten or more times. The chain couples TRBV20-1 to TRBJ2-1; a weak D match, TRBD2 (6 bases). Germline V lookup: CDR1 DFQATT, CDR2 SNEGSKA (reference sequence). The CDR3 contains 14 residues. Trimming pared 0 bases from V and 6 bases from J, leaving 12 bases between. Written as DNA, the CDR3 is TGCAGTGCTAGAGAGGGAGGAAAAATCAATGAGCAGTTCTTC. Translated: CSAREGGKINEQFF.

This clonotype was seen many times. The V and J genes are TRBV29-1 and TRBJ1-1; possible D gene TRBD1, 5 bases. The V end lost 3 bases, the J end lost 4 bases, and 33 bases lay between the germline ends. CDR3 length: 20 amino acids. Germline CDR1 reads SQVTM; CDR2 reads ANQGSEA. The CDR3 DNA reads as TGCAGCGTTGACAGCTCGGCGTCACAACCGGGACCCCTGGGGGGCACTGAAGCTTTCTTT. Protein: CSVDSSASQPGPLGGTEAFF.

This clonotype was found many times. An end of the junction differs from the germline gene, which may be a read error. The CDR3 nucleotides are TGTGCCAGCCTTCAGCACCGGGACAGCGATTCACCCCTCCCTTTT. Translating it yields CASLQHRDSDSPLPF. This sequence joins TRBV7-8 and TRBJ1-6, with 7 bases aligning to TRBD1. This CDR3 has 15 residues. Germline-derived CDR1 and CDR2 are SGHVS and FQNEAQ.

In its sample, this clonotype was seen a few times. Written as DNA, the CDR3 is TGTGCCTGGAGTGCTATGGCGGAGCAGTACTTC. This gives the protein CAWSAMAEQYF. This rearrangement joins TRBV30 to TRBJ2-7, with no clear D. The ends were cut back, 1 base at V and 7 bases at J, with 8 bases in the middle. CDR1 is GTSNPN, CDR2 SVGIG, per germline (reference sequence). There are 11 residues in the CDR3.

The chain combines TRBV20-1 with TRBJ2-7; 10 bases are shared with TRBD1. The germline gives CDR1 DFQATT, CDR2 SNEGSKA (reference sequence). The CDR3 is made up of 14 amino acids. V lost 5 bases, J lost 2 bases, and 6 bases stayed unmatched. CDR3 sequence: CSASGQGVTYEQYF. In DNA form, the CDR3 reads TGCAGTGCTTCTGGACAGGGGGTGACCTACGAGCAGTACTTC.

This chain links TRBV3-1 with TRBJ1-1; D unresolved. The germline gives CDR1 LGHDT, CDR2 YNNKEL (reference sequence). The V end lost 4 bases, the J end lost 7 bases, and 19 bases lay between the germline ends. The CDR3 sequence is 15 residues long. CDR3 sequence reads: CASSPPGLRRNEAFF. In DNA, the CDR3 is TGTGCCAGCAGCCCACCCGGACTAAGGAGGAATGAAGCTTTCTTT.